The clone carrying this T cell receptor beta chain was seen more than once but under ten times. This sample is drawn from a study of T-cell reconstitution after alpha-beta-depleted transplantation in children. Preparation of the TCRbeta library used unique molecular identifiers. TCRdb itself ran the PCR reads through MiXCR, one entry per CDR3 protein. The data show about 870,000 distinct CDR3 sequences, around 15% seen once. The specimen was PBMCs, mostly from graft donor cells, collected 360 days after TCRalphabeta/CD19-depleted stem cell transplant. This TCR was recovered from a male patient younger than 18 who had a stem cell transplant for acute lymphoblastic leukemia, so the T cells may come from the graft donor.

The CDR3 coding sequence is TGTGCCAGCGGGACAGGGGTTAGACGCTATAGCAATCAGCCCCAGCATTTT. This codes for CASGTGVRRYSNQPQHF. The J gene is TRBJ1-5, the V gene TRBV7-8; 10 bases agree with TRBD1. This CDR3 contains 17 residues. V trimming: 8 bases; J trimming: 0 bases; junction bases outside the gene matches: 10. Per germline, CDR1 SGHVS and CDR2 FQNEAQ.